This T cell receptor beta chain was found in a study of glioma-infiltrating T cells. Study outcomes and limitations: CDR3 overlap between tissue and blood was very small.

As to this clonotype: Its antigen remains unidentified. A read error is possible here, since a much larger clone lies one base away.

TCR alpha and beta CDR3 regions were amplified from RNA using iRepertoire nested multiplex PCR. Input was roughly 85-450 ng of tissue mRNA or PBMC total RNA. TCRdb re-derived calls from the multiplex PCR reads in MiXCR, one entry per CDR3 protein. Found here are over 100,000 distinct CDR3 sequences, around a quarter of them singletons; the top ten hold about a third. Sequenced input: glioma tissue, nonneoplastic brain tissue, or PBMCs (not recorded which). The TCR sequence derives from a human donor with low-grade glioma or glioblastoma, undergoing nonglioma brain surgery, or in good health (not recorded which).

For the CDR3, the DNA is TGTGCCAGCAGCCGTCTCCTGGACGATGAAGCTTTCTTT. Translated, it gives CASSRLLDDEAFF. The V call is TRBV3-1, the J call TRBJ1-1; D gene uncertain. Germline V gives CDR1 LGHDT, CDR2 YNNKEL (reference sequence). Trimming cost V 4 bases and J 7 bases, with 13 bases left between them. The CDR3 runs to 13 residues.